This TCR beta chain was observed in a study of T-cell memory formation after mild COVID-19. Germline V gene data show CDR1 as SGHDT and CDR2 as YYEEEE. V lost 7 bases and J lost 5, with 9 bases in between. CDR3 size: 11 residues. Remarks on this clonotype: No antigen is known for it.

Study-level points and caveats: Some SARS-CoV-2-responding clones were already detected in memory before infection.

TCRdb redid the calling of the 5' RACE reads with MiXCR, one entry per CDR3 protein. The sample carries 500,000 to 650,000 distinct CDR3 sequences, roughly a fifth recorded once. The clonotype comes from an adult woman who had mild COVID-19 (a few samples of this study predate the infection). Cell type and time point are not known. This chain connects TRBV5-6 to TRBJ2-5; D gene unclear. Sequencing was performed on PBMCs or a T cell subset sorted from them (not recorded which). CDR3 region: CASGSWETQYF. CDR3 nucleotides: TGTGCCAGCGGGTCCTGGGAGACCCAGTACTTC.